This T cell receptor beta chain emerged from a study of T cell repertoires in ileal Crohn's disease. Across the whole study: At surgery, 35% of patients smoked, with median disease duration 7.9 years. Biopsies of the neoterminal ileum at postoperative colonoscopy form M6 samples. General study points: Compared with CD4 T cells, sorted CD8 cells carried more expanded clones.

TCRdb keeps only in-frame clones here, not all; method: immunoSEQ multiplex PCR. Altogether over 10,000 clones are present, approximately 80% being singletons, with the ten largest covering roughly 17%. V lost 3 bases to trimming and J lost 0 bases, with 8 bases between them. Germline V gene data show CDR1 as LNHDA and CDR2 as SQIVND (reference sequence). The CDR3 spans 15 residues. A remark on this clone: Its antigen is unidentified.

The time point here: neoterminal ileum biopsy at postoperative endoscopy, about 6 months after surgery. This receptor was obtained from an adult with Crohn's disease. The sample taken for sequencing was ileal tissue. The chain uses TRBV19 and TRBJ2-2, with D perhaps TRBD2 (5 bases). In DNA, the CDR3 is TGTGCCAGTAGTATTTACGGGGCGAACACCGGGGAGCTGTTTTTT. Protein: CASSIYGANTGELFF.